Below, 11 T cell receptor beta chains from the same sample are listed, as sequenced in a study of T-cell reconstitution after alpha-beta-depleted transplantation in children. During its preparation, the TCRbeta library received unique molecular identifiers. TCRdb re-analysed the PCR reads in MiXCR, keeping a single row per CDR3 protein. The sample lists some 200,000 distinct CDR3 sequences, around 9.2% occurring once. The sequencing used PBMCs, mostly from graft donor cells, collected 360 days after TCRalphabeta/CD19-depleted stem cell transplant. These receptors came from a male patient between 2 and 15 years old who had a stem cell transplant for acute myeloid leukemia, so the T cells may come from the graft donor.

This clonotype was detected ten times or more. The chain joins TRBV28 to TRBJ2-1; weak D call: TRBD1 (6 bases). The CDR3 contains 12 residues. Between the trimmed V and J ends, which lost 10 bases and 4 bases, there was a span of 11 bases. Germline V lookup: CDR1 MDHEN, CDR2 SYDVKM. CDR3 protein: CATRQAYNEQFF. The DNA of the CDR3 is TGTGCCACCCGACAGGCATACAATGAGCAGTTCTTC.

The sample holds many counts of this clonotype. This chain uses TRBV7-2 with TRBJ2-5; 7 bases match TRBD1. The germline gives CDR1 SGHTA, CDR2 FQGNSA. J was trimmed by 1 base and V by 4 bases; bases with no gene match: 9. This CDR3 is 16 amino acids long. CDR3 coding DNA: TGTGCCAGCAGCTGGGGGACGGGACAGCTCCAAGAGACCCAGTACTTC. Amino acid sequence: CASSWGTGQLQETQYF. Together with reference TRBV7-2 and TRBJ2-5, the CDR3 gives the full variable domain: GAGVSQSPSNKVTEKGKDVELRCDPISGHTALYWYRQSLGQGLEFLIYFQGNSAPDKSGLPSDRFSAERTGGSVSTLTIQRTQQEDSAVYLCASSWGTGQLQETQYFGPGTRLLVL.

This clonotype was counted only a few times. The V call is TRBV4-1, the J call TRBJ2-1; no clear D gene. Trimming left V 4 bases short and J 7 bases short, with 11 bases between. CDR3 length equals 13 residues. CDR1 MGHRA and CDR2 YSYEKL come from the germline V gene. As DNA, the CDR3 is TGCGCCAGCAGCCTCCAAAAGGCGAATGAGCAGTTCTTC. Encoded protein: CASSLQKANEQFF.

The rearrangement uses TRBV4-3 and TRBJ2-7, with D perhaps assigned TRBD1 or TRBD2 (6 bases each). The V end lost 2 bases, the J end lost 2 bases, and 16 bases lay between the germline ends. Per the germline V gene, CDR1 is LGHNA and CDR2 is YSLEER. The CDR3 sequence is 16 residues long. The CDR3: CASSQSFPGGAYEQYF. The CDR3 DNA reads TGCGCCAGCAGCCAAAGCTTTCCCGGGGGCGCCTACGAGCAGTACTTC.

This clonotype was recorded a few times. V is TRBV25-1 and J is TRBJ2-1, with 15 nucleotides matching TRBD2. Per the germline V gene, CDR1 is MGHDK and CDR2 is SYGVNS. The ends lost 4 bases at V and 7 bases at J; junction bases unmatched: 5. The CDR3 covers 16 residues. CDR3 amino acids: CASSVLGTSGGNEQFF. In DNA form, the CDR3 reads TGTGCCAGCAGTGTCCTGGGGACTAGCGGGGGGAATGAGCAGTTCTTC.

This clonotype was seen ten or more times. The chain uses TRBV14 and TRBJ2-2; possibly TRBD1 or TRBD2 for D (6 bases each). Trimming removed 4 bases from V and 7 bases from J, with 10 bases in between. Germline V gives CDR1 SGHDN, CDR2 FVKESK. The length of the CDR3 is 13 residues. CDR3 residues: CASSRGGLGELFF. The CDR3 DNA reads TGTGCCAGCAGCCGTGGGGGGCTCGGGGAGCTGTTTTTT.

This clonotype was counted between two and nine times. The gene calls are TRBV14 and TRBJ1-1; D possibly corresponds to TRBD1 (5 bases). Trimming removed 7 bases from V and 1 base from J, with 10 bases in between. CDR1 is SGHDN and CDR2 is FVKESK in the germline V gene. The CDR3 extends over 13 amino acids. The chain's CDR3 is CASNPTGNTEAFF. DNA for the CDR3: TGTGCCAGCAACCCAACAGGGAACACTGAAGCTTTCTTT. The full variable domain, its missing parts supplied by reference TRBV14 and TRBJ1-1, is EAGVTQFPSHSVIEKGQTVTLRCDPISGHDNLYWYRRVMGKEIKFLLHFVKESKQDESGMPNNRFLAERTGGTYSTLKVQPAELEDSGVYFCASNPTGNTEAFFGQGTRLTVV.

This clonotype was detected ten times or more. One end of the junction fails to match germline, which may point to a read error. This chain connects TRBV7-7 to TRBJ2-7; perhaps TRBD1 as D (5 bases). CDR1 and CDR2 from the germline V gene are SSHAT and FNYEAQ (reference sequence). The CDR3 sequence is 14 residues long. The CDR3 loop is CASSQDINSYEQYF. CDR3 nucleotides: TGTGCTAGCAGCCAGGACATTAACTCCTACGAGCAGTACTTC.

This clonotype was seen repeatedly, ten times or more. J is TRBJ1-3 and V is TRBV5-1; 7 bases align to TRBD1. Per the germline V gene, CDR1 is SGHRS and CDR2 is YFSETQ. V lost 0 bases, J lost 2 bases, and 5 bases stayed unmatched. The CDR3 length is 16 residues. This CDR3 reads CASSLEARGTGNTIYF. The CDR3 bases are TGCGCCAGCAGCTTGGAAGCCAGGGGGACTGGAAACACCATATATTTT.

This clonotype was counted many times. The DNA of the CDR3 is TGCGCCAGCACCCAGACTAGCGGGGGAGATACGCAGTATTTT. Translated: CASTQTSGGDTQYF. V gene TRBV5-1 combines with J gene TRBJ2-3, with 12 bases lining up with TRBD2. The CDR3 loop spans 14 amino acids. Germline CDR1 SGHRS, CDR2 YFSETQ. V lost 6 bases and J lost 5; bases outside the gene matches: 4.

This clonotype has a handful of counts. The DNA of the CDR3 is TGCAGCGTTGAGCCGGTGGGGGCACCTTCCTACGAGCAGTACTTC. It encodes CSVEPVGAPSYEQYF. This chain links TRBV29-1 with TRBJ2-7, with D maybe TRBD1 (6 bases). The CDR3 has 15 amino acids. V lost 3 bases to trimming and J lost 1 base, with 16 bases between them. The germline gives CDR1 SQVTM, CDR2 ANQGSEA.